In this sample, the clone carrying this T cell receptor (beta chain) turned up a few times. Its antigen is not identified. The V gene end was trimmed by 3 bases and the J gene end by 3 bases; junction bases not matched to a gene: 8. Germline loops: CDR1 LNHNV, CDR2 YYDKDF (reference sequence). CDR3 length equals 18 residues. This sample is part of a study of cytomegalovirus exposure and HLA in healthy donors. General observations from the study: Despite most TCR sequences being rare, some public TCRs occurred in many donors.

The PCR used 60 Vbeta and 13 Jbeta primers. Here immunoSEQ multiplex PCR was the method, and the copy in TCRdb shows in-frame clones only, minus some. Among roughly 100,000 clones, approximately 87% were seen once, and the ten largest hold just over 2.5%. The genes are TRBV15 and TRBJ2-2; 12 nucleotides match TRBD2. Sequencing was carried out using PBMCs. This sequence was found in a man between 35 and 55 years old in good health and CMV-seronegative. CDR3 sequence (DNA): TGTGCCACCAGCAGGGTTGGACTAGCGGGATCCCACACCGGGGAGCTGTTTTTT. It specifies CATSRVGLAGSHTGELFF. Supplemented by reference TRBV15 and TRBJ2-2, the full variable domain reads DAMVIQNPRYQVTQFGKPVTLSCSQTLNHNVMYWYQQKSSQAPKLLFHYYDKDFNNEADTPDNFQSRRPNTSFCFLDIRSPGLGDTAMYLCATSRVGLAGSHTGELFFGEGSRLTVL.